The rows below give T cell receptor beta chains drawn from one sample of a study of CD8 T cells in ankylosing spondylitis. TCRdb independently ran MiXCR on the 5' RACE reads; one entry per CDR3 protein. The sample contains under 150,000 distinct CDR3 sequences, roughly a tenth of which appear only once. The sample was blood, either unsorted or a sorted T cell fraction (not recorded which). These receptors were collected from a male donor with ankylosing spondylitis or in good health (not recorded which). The CDR3 runs from the conserved cysteine through the conserved F or W. D genes are given only for firm matches. The size field is filled for only some rows; it gives once, few, many or a size class.

abundance	d_gene	v_gene	j_gene	CDR3aa	CDR3nt
many	TRBD1	TRBV12-3/TRBV12-4	TRBJ1-2	CASSLDGTGDYGYTF	TGTGCCAGCAGTCTAGACGGGACAGGGGATTATGGCTACACCTTC
many	TRBD1	TRBV9	TRBJ2-3	CASSFAPGQSTDTQYF	TGTGCCAGCAGCTTCGCACCGGGACAGTCTACAGATACGCAGTATTTT
many	NA	TRBV4-3	TRBJ2-7	CASSQDQGSYEQYF	TGCGCCAGCAGCCAAGATCAGGGGTCCTACGAGCAGTACTTC
NA	TRBD1	TRBV7-2	TRBJ1-5	CASSPGTGYNQPQHF	TGTGCCAGCAGCCCCGGGACAGGGTACAATCAGCCCCAGCATTTT
many	NA	TRBV29-1	TRBJ2-5	CSVEDPEGMAETQYF	TGCAGCGTTGAAGATCCTGAAGGAATGGCGGAGACCCAGTACTTC
NA	TRBD2	TRBV19	TRBJ2-1	CASSTRTSVKYNEQFF	TGTGCCAGTAGTACCAGGACTAGCGTAAAATACAATGAGCAGTTCTTC
few	NA	TRBV21-1	TRBJ2-7	CASSTRLAGVIEQYF	TGTGCCAGCAGCACACGACTAGCGGGAGTTATTGAGCAGTACTTC
NA	NA	TRBV28	TRBJ2-1	CASRSGNEQFF	TGTGCCAGCCGTAGCGGCAATGAGCAGTTCTTC
many	TRBD1	TRBV20-1	TRBJ1-3	CSAGTGMTNTIYF	TGCAGTGCCGGGACAGGGATGACAAACACCATATATTTT
many	NA	TRBV29-1	TRBJ2-5	CSVEDPFGPPAQYF	TGCAGCGTTGAAGATCCTTTTGGGCCTCCGGCCCAGTACTTC
many	TRBD1	TRBV7-2	TRBJ2-1	CASSANRGNNEQFF	TGTGCCAGCAGCGCCAACAGGGGGAACAATGAGCAGTTCTTC
NA	TRBD2	TRBV7-3	TRBJ2-2	CASSSQASGYMTGELFF	TGTGCCAGCAGCTCACAGGCTAGCGGATATATGACCGGGGAGCTGTTTTTT
many	NA	TRBV7-2	TRBJ2-3	CASSPDYSTDTQYF	TGTGCCAGCAGCCCCGACTACAGCACAGATACGCAGTATTTT
many	NA	TRBV6-1	TRBJ2-6	CASSLSFGSGANVLTF	TGTGCCAGCAGTCTGTCTTTTGGCTCTGGGGCCAACGTCCTGACTTTC
few	NA	TRBV5-1	TRBJ1-1	CASSLVQGGGTEAFF	TGCGCCAGCAGCTTGGTACAGGGTGGTGGTACTGAAGCTTTCTTT
many	TRBD2	TRBV7-3	TRBJ2-7	CASSLSGGPDEQYF	TGTGCCAGCAGCTTGTCGGGAGGGCCAGACGAGCAGTACTTC
NA	NA	TRBV25-1	TRBJ2-3	CAAGETRSTDTQYF	TGTGCAGCCGGGGAGACCCGGTCCACAGATACGCAGTATTTT
NA	TRBD2	TRBV11-1	TRBJ2-3	CASSPRLSGSTDTQYF	TGTGCCAGCAGCCCGAGACTTAGCGGGAGCACAGATACGCAGTATTTT
NA	TRBD1	TRBV10-3	TRBJ2-7	CAISAGQAPGSGEQYF	TGTGCCATCAGTGCTGGACAGGCCCCAGGATCAGGCGAGCAGTACTTC
few	NA	TRBV12-3/TRBV12-4	TRBJ1-1	CASSPDNLLNTEAFF	TGTGCCAGCAGTCCAGACAACCTATTGAACACTGAAGCTTTCTTT
NA	NA	TRBV14	TRBJ2-7	CASSQVQAMDYRAFRPCGYEQYF	TGTGCCAGCAGCCAAGTCCAAGCGATGGACTACAGGGCCTTTCGGCCCTGCGGCTACGAGCAGTACTTC
many	NA	TRBV20-1	TRBJ2-7	CSAMGGGGSYF	TGCAGTGCTATGGGGGGAGGGGGCTCGTACTTC
few	NA	TRBV12-3/TRBV12-4	TRBJ1-3	CASSWVLSGNTIYF	TGTGCCAGCAGTTGGGTACTCTCTGGAAACACCATATATTTT
few	TRBD2	TRBV6-1	TRBJ2-6	CASRPQWGGSSGANVLTF	TGTGCCAGCAGACCACAATGGGGGGGAAGCTCTGGGGCCAACGTCCTGACTTTC
many	TRBD2	TRBV6-2/TRBV6-3	TRBJ2-1	CASSNGLAGYNEQFF	TGTGCCAGCAGTAACGGACTAGCGGGTTACAATGAGCAGTTCTTC
many	TRBD1	TRBV13	TRBJ1-2	CASSLAGTGTYGYTF	TGTGCCAGCAGCCTCGCCGGGACAGGGACCTATGGCTACACCTTC
many	NA	TRBV27	TRBJ2-2	CASSLAGKRAVELFF	TGTGCCAGCAGTTTAGCCGGGAAGCGCGCCGTGGAGCTGTTTTTT
NA	NA	TRBV24-1	TRBJ2-1	CATSDPQASATEQFF	TGTGCCACCAGTGACCCACAGGCTAGCGCTACGGAGCAGTTCTTC
few	NA	TRBV6-5	TRBJ2-3	CATRKDTDTQYF	TGTGCCACCCGAAAAGACACAGATACGCAGTATTTT
few	NA	TRBV28	TRBJ2-3	CASSGDIRDTQYF	TGTGCCAGCAGTGGGGATATTCGCGATACGCAGTATTTT
many	NA	TRBV12-3/TRBV12-4	TRBJ1-1	CASSRPGMNTEAFF	TGTGCCAGCAGTCGGCCAGGTATGAACACTGAAGCTTTCTTT